What follows are 6 T cell receptor beta chains derived from one specimen sequenced in a study of T-cell memory formation after mild COVID-19. TCRdb ran MiXCR on the 5' RACE reads and lists one entry per CDR3 protein. The sample shows about 560,000 distinct CDR3 sequences, about a fifth of them seen only once. Material: PBMCs or a T cell subset sorted from them (not recorded which). The receptors were gathered from an adult woman who had mild COVID-19 (a few samples of this study predate the infection). Cell type and time point are not known.

This clonotype was counted many times. The genes are TRBV5-1 and TRBJ2-7; D might be TRBD1 or TRBD2, each matching 5 bases. Between the trimmed V and J ends, which lost 0 bases and 2 bases, there was a span of 9 bases. The CDR3 is 14 residues long. CDR1 and CDR2 from the germline V gene are SGHRS and YFSETQ. DNA for the CDR3: TGCGCCAGCAGCTTGGGAGGGGCGCCCTACGAGCAGTACTTC. It codes for CASSLGGAPYEQYF.

The sample holds many counts of this clonotype. The chain is built from TRBV5-6 and TRBJ2-1; 8 nucleotides align to TRBD1. V lost 0 bases, J lost 1 base, and 6 bases stayed unmatched. The CDR3 totals 17 residues. CDR1 SGHDT and CDR2 YYEEEE come from the germline V gene. The CDR3 is CASSLGVRQGSYNEQFF. CDR3 bases: TGTGCCAGCAGCTTGGGGGTTAGACAGGGGTCCTACAATGAGCAGTTCTTC.

The chain couples TRBV7-8 to TRBJ1-5; 7 nucleotides line up with TRBD1. CDR3 length: 16 amino acids. The germline gives CDR1 SGHVS, CDR2 FQNEAQ. V lost 1 base and J lost 4; bases outside the gene matches: 7. This CDR3 reads CASSLGRDSLNQPQHF. The DNA for the CDR3 is TGTGCCAGCAGCTTAGGCCGGGACAGCCTAAATCAGCCCCAGCATTTT.

The chain employs TRBV6-1 and TRBJ1-6; 9 bases match TRBD1. This CDR3 spans 16 amino acids. In germline, CDR1 is MNHNS, CDR2 SASEGT. V lost 5 bases to trimming and J lost 4 bases; unmatched junction nucleotides: 6. The CDR3 reads CASSSGTGTYNSPLHF. Written as DNA, the CDR3 is TGTGCCAGCAGTTCCGGGACAGGGACTTATAATTCACCCCTCCACTTT.

There are a few counts of this clonotype. The chain employs TRBV24-1 and TRBJ2-2, with a tentative D call TRBD2 (6 bases). From germline, CDR1 is KGHDR and CDR2 SFDVKD. The CDR3 covers 15 residues. V was clipped by 3 bases and J by 3 bases, with 10 bases between them. The CDR3 protein is CATSDTGTYTGELFF. DNA for the CDR3: TGTGCCACCAGTGATACCGGGACTTACACCGGGGAGCTGTTTTTT.

The chain links TRBV6-5 to TRBJ2-5, with 8 nucleotides matching TRBD2. The V gene end was trimmed by 0 bases and the J gene end by 3 bases; junction bases not matched to a gene: 3. This CDR3 region has 15 residues. Germline CDR1 MNHEY, CDR2 SVGAGI. CDR3 protein: CASSYSVSGEETQYF. As DNA, the CDR3 is TGTGCCAGCAGTTACTCGGTTAGCGGGGAAGAGACCCAGTACTTC.